This TCR beta chain was sequenced in a study of cytotoxic CD8 clonotypes in ibrutinib-treated CLL. Trimming took off 1 base at V and 3 bases at J, with 7 bases between the two ends. CDR1 is MNHNY, CDR2 SVGAGI, per germline (reference sequence). The CDR3 contains 13 residues. Target depth was 1 in 200,000 to 1 in 1 million T cells, about 10x per clonotype. The table came from immunoSEQ multiplex PCR; TCRdb's copy has only in-frame clones and leaves some out. This sample yields about 160,000 clones, of which 70% to 85% are seen a single time; approximately 2% belongs to the top ten. This sequence joins TRBV6-6 and TRBJ2-7; D remains ambiguous. The sample in question was PBMCs, obtained after 12 months of ibrutinib treatment. The receptor was isolated from a human donor with chronic lymphocytic leukemia. The CDR3 nucleotides read TGTGCCAGCAGTTACTTACATAGCTACGAGCAGTACTTC. Amino acids: CASSYLHSYEQYF.